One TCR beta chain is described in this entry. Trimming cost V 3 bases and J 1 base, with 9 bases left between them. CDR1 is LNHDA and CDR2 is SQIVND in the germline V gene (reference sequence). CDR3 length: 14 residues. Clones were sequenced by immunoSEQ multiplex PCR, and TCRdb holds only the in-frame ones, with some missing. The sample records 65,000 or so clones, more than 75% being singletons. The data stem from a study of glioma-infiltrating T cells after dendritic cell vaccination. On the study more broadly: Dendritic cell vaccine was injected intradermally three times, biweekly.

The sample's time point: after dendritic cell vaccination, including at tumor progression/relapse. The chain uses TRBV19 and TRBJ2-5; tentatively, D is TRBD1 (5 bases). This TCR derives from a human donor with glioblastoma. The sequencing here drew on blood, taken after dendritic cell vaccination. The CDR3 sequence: CASSMRQTQETQYF. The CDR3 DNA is TGTGCCAGTAGTATGCGACAGACCCAAGAGACCCAGTACTTC.